The subject of this entry is one T cell receptor (beta chain). This entry comes from a study of blood T cells in healthy people across ages. Primers used in a second PCR of roughly 6 to 12 cycles were a sample-barcoded 5' primer and a J-beta primer mix. Template switching added a 12-random-nucleotide identifier to every cDNA molecule. MiXCR, applied by TCRdb to the 5' RACE reads, yields one record per CDR3 protein. Of approximately 1,000,000 distinct CDR3 sequences listed, 45% are singletons. The CDR3 loop spans 13 amino acids. The V gene lost 5 bases and the J gene lost 3 bases, with 11 bases spanning the gap. Healthy individuals of Caucasian origin from Russia, aged about 6 to 95, served as donors.

Sequences were obtained from blood. The V and J genes are TRBV12-3 or TRBV12-4 and TRBJ2-7, with no clear D. This TCR was sampled from a woman aged 55-75 years in good health. The CDR3 DNA is TGTGCCAGCAGTCCGAGACGGAACTACGAGCAGTACTTC. Translating it yields CASSPRRNYEQYF.